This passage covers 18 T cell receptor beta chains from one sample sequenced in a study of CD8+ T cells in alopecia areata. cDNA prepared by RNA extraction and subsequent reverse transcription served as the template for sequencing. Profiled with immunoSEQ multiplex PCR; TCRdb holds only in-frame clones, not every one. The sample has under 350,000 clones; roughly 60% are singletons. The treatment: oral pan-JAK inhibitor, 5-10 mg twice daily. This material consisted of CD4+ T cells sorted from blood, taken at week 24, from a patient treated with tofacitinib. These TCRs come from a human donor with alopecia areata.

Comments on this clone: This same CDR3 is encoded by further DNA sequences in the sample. The CDR3 DNA is TGTGCCTGGAGCGGGACAGGCTACGAGCAGTACTTC. As protein: CAWSGTGYEQYF. This chain uses TRBV30 with TRBJ2-7; TRBD1 matches at 8 bases. V dropped 3 bases and J dropped 3; count of bases not matched to a gene: 1. CDR1 and CDR2 from the germline V gene are GTSNPN and SVGIG (reference sequence). The CDR3 extends over 12 amino acids. Combining the CDR3 with reference TRBV30 and TRBJ2-7 gives the whole variable domain SQTIHQWPATLVQPVGSPLSLECTVEGTSNPNLYWYRQAAGRGLQLLFYSVGIGQISSEVPQNLSASRPQDRQFILSSKKLLLSDSGFYLCAWSGTGYEQYFGPGTRLTVT.

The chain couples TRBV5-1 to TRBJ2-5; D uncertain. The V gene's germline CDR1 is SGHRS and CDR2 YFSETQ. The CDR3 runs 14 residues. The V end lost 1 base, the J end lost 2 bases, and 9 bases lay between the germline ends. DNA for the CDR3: TGCGCCAGCAGCTTGCAGGCACCTCAAGAGACCCAGTACTTC. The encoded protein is CASSLQAPQETQYF.

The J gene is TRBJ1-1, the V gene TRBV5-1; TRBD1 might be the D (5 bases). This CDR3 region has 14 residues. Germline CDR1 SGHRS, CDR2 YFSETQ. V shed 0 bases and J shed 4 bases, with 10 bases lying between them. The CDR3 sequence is CASSLAGRSTEAFF. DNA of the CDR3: TGCGCCAGCAGCTTGGCAGGGAGGAGCACTGAAGCTTTCTTT.

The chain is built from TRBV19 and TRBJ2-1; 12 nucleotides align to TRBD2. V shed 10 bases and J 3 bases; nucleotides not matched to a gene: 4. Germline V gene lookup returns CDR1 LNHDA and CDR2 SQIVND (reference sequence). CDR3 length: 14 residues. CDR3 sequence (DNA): TGTGCCACAACGACTAGCGGGGGCTACAATGAGCAGTTCTTC. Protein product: CATTTSGGYNEQFF.

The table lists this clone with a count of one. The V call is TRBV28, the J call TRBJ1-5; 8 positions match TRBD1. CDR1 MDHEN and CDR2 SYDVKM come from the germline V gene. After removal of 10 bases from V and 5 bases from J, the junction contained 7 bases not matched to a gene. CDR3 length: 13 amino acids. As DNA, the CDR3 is TGTGCCACCGGACAGGGCGCCCATCAGCCCCAGCATTTT. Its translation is CATGQGAHQPQHF. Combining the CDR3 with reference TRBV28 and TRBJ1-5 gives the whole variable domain DVKVTQSSRYLVKRTGEKVFLECVQDMDHENMFWYRQDPGLGLRLIYFSYDVKMKEKGDIPEGYSVSREKKERFSLILESASTNQTSMYLCATGQGAHQPQHFGDGTRLSIL.

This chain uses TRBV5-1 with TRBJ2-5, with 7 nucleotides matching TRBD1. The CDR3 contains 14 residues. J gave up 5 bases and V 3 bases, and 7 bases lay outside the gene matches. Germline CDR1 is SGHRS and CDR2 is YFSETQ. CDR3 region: CASSWGTAGETQYF. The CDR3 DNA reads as TGCGCCAGCAGCTGGGGGACAGCAGGGGAGACCCAGTACTTC.

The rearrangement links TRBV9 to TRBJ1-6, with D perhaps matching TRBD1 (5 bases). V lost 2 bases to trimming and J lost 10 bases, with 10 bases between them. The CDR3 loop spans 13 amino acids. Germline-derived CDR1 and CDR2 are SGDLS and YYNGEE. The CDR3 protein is CASSVGGGSPLHF. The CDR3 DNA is TGTGCCAGCAGCGTTGGGGGTGGGTCACCCCTCCACTTT.

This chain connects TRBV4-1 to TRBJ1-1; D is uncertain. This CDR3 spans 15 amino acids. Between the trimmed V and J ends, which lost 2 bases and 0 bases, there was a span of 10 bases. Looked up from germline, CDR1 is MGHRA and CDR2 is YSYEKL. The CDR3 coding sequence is TGCGCCAGCAGCCAACTCGGGAGGCTGAACACTGAAGCTTTCTTT. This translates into CASSQLGRLNTEAFF.

In nucleotides, the CDR3 is TGTGCCAGCAGCTCGGACAGGGTCAATGAGCAGTTCTTC. It encodes CASSSDRVNEQFF. This chain joins TRBV7-8 and TRBJ2-1, with 8 bases that match TRBD1. Losses at the gene ends were 4 bases for V and 6 bases for J; bases not matched to a gene: 2. Germline values: CDR1 SGHVS, CDR2 FQNEAQ. The CDR3 contains 13 residues.

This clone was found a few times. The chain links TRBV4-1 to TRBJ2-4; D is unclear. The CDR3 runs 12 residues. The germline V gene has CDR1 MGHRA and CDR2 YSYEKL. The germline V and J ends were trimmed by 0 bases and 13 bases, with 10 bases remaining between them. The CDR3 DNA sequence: TGCGCCAGCAGCCAAGATGCTCGCACCCAGTACTTC. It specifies CASSQDARTQYF.

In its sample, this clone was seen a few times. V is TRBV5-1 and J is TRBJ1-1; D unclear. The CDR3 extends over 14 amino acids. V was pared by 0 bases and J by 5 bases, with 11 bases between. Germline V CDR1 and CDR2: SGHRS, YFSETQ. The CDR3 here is CASSLDGYMTEAFF. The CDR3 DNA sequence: TGCGCCAGCAGCTTGGACGGCTATATGACTGAAGCTTTCTTT.

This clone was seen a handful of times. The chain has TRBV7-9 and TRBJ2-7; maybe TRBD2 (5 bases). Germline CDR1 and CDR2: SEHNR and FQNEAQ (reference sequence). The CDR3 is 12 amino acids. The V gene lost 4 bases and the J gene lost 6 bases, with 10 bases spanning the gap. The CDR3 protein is CASSSSGPEQYF. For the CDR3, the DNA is TGTGCCAGCAGCTCGAGCGGACCCGAGCAGTACTTC.

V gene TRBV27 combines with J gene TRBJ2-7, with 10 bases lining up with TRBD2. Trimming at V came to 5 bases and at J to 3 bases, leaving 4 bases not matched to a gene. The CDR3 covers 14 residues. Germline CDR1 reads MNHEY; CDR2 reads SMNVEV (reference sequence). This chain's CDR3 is CASSGAGGDYEQYF. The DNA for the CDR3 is TGTGCCAGCAGTGGAGCGGGGGGGGACTACGAGCAGTACTTC.

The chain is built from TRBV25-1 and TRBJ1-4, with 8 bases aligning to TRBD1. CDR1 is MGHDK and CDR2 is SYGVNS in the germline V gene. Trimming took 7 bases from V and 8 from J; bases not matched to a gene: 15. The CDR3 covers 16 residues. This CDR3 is CASMVMQGALGEKLFF. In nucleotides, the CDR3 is TGTGCCAGCATGGTGATGCAGGGGGCGCTGGGAGAAAAACTGTTTTTT.

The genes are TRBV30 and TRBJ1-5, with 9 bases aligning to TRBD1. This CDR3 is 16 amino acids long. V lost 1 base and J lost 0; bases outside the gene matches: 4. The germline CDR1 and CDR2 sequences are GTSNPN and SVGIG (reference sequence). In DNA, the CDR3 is TGTGCCTGGAGTGACGGGACAGGGAATAGCAATCAGCCCCAGCATTTT. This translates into CAWSDGTGNSNQPQHF.

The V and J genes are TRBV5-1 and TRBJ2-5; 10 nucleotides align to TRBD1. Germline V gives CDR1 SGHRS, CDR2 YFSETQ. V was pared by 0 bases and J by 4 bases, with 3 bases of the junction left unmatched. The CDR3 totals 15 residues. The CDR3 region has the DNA TGCGCCAGCAGCTTGGCGACAGGGGGCGGAGAGACCCAGTACTTC. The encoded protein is CASSLATGGGETQYF.

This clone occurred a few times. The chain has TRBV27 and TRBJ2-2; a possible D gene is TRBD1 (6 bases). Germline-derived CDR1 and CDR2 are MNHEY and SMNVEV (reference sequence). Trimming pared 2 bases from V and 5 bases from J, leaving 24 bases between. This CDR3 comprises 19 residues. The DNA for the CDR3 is TGTGCCAGCAGTTTAAGAGGATCAGGGGTGGTAGTTGGGACCGGGGAGCTGTTTTTT. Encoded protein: CASSLRGSGVVVGTGELFF.

The CDR3 spells CACYPGQGNTGELFF. The CDR3 DNA reads TGTGCCTGTTATCCGGGACAGGGGAACACCGGGGAGCTGTTTTTT. J is TRBJ2-2 and V is TRBV30; 9 bases are a match to TRBD1. The length of the CDR3 is 15 residues. V shed 6 bases and J 1 base; nucleotides not matched to a gene: 6. Germline CDR1 is GTSNPN and CDR2 is SVGIG (reference sequence).